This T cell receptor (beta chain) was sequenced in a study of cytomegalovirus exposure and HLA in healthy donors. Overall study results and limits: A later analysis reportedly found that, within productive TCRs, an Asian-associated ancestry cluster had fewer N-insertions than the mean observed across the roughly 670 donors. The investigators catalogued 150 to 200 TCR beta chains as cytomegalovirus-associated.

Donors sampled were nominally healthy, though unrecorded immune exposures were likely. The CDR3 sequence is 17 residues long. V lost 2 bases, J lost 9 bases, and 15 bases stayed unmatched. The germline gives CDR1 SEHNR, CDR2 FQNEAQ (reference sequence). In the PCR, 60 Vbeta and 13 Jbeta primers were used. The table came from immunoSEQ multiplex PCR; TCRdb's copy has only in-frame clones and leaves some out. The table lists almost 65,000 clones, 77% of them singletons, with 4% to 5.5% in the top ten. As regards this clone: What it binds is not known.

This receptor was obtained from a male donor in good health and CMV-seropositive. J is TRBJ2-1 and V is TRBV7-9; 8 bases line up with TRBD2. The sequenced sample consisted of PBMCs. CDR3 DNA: TGTGCCAGCAGCTTATACTCCAGCGGGGGTGGTTTAGGTGAGCAGTTCTTC. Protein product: CASSLYSSGGGLGEQFF.